The source of this T cell receptor beta chain is a study of T-cell memory formation after mild COVID-19. Overall study: Largely donor-specific sequence clusters came from a couple of donors. Whole-study findings and limits: A second wave expanding day 15 to 37 was CD4+-biased; contracting clones were balanced.

The sample holds a few counts of this clonotype. Its antigen remains unidentified. Trimming took 6 bases from V and 4 from J; bases not matched to a gene: 5. CDR1 MNHEY and CDR2 SVGAGI come from the germline V gene. This CDR3 comprises 13 residues. Sample barcodes and UMIs were carried by the TCR alpha and TCR beta cDNA libraries that 5'RACE generated with constant-segment primers. Each CDR3 protein gets one entry after TCRdb re-called the 5' RACE reads with MiXCR. Here the sample spans more than 350,000 distinct CDR3 sequences, over 20% being singletons. Sequencing input: PBMCs or a T cell subset sorted from them (not recorded which). The rearrangement joins TRBV6-5 to TRBJ1-2; 7 bases align to TRBD1. The receptor comes from an adult woman who had mild COVID-19 (a few samples of this study predate the infection). Cell type and time point are not known. In DNA, the CDR3 is TGTGCCAGCAGCTGGGACAGTCTCTATGGCTACACCTTC. Translating it yields CASSWDSLYGYTF.